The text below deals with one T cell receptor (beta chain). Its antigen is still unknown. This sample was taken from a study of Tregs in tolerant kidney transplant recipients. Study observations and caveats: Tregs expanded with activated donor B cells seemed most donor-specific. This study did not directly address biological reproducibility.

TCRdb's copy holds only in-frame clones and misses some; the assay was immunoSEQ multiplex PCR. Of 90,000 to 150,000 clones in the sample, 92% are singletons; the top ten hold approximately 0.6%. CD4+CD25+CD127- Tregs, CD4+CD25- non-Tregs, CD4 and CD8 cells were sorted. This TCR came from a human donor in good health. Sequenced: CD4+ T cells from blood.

The CDR3: CASRGGGTYNEQFF. The CDR3 DNA is TGTGCCAGCAGGGGAGGGGGGACCTACAATGAGCAGTTCTTC. The chain recombines TRBV11-2 with TRBJ2-1; TRBD2 is a possible D gene (7 bases). The V gene lost 6 bases and the J gene lost 2 bases, with 11 bases spanning the gap. CDR1 SGHAT and CDR2 FQNNGV come from the germline V gene. The CDR3 is 14 residues long.